This T cell receptor (beta chain) appears in the sequencing data of a study of beta chain features in type 1 diabetes. Germline values: CDR1 SGHRS, CDR2 YFSETQ. V was shortened by 0 bases and J by 0 bases, with 15 bases between the two germline ends. There are 17 residues in the CDR3. As every portion of the isolated RNA was reverse transcribed, the sequencing read expressed TCRB transcripts. Generated by immunoSEQ multiplex PCR, the TCRdb table keeps only in-frame clones and is missing some. The data show 250,000 to 350,000 clones, with about 14% seen just once and more than 6.5% held by the top ten. Study-wide results and limits: Sampled from patients, naive, central memory and Treg TCRB repertoires appeared more similar than those sampled from healthy donors. More deletions and fewer insertions at VDJ junctions were found in patients with type 1 diabetes.

The sample holds a few counts of this clone. The antigen is not known. The TCR comes from a man aged 25 to 40 in good health. The gene calls are TRBV5-1 and TRBJ1-2, with D maybe TRBD1 (6 bases). Material: central memory CD4+ T cells from blood. The CDR3 here is CASSLEGVLTPNYGYTF. Written as DNA, the CDR3 is TGCGCCAGCAGCTTGGAGGGGGTGCTGACACCTAACTATGGCTACACCTTC.